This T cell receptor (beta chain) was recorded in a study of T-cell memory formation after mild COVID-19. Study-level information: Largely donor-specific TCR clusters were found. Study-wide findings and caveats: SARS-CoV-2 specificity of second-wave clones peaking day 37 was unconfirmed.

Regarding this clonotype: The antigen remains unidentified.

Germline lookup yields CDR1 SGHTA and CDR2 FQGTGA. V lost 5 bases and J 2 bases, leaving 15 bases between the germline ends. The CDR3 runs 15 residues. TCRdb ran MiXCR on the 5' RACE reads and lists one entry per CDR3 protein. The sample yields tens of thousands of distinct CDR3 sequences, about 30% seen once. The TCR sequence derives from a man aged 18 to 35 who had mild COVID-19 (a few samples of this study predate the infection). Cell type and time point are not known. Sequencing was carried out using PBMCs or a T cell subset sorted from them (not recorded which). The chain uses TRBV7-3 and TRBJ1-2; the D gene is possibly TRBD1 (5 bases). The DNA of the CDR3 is TGTGCCAGCAGCCCGACCGCGGGGGAGAACTATGGCTACACCTTC. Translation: CASSPTAGENYGYTF.